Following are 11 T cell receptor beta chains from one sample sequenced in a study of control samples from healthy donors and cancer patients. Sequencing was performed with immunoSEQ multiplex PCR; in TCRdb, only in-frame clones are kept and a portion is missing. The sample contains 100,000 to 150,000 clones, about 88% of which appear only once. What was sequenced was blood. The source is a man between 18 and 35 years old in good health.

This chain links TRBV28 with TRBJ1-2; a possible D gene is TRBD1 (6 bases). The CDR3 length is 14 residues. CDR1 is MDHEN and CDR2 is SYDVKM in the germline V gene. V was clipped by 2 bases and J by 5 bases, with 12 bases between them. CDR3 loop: CASSLLGQPYGYTF. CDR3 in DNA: TGTGCCAGCAGTTTACTGGGACAACCTTATGGCTACACCTTC.

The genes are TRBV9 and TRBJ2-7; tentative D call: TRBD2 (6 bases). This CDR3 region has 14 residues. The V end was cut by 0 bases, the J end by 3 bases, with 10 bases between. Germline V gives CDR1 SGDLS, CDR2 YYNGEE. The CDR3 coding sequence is TGTGCCAGCAGCGTAGGCGGGGTGGACTACGAGCAGTACTTC. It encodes CASSVGGVDYEQYF.

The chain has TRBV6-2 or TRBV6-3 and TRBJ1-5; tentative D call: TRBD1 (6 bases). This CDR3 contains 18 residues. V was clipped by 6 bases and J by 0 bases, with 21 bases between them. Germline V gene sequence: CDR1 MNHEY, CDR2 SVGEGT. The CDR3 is CASSPGTIITLSNQPQHF. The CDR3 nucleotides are TGTGCCAGCAGCCCCGGGACAATAATTACCCTTAGCAATCAGCCCCAGCATTTT.

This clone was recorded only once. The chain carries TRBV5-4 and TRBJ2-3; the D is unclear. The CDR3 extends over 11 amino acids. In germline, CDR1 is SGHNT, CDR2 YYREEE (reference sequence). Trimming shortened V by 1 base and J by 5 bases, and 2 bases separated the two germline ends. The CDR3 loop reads CASSLKDTQYF. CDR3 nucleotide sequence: TGTGCCAGCAGCTTGAAAGATACGCAGTATTTT.

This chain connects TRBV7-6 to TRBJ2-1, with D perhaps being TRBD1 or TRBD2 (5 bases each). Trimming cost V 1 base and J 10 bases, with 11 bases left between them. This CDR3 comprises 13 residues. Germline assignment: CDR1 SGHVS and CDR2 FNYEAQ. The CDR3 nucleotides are TGTGCCAGCAGCTTAGGGTCGGGACCCGAGCAGTTCTTC. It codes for CASSLGSGPEQFF.

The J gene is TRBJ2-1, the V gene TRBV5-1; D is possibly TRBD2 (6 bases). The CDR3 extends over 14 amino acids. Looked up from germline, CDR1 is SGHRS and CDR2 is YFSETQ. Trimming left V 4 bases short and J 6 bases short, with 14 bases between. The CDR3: CASSGRTISNEQFF. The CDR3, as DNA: TGCGCCAGCAGCGGGAGGACAATTTCCAATGAGCAGTTCTTC.

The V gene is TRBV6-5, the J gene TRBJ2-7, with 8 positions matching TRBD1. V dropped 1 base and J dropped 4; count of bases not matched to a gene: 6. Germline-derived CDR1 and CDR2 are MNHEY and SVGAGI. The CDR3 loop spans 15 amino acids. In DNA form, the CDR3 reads TGTGCCAGCAGTTACTGGGCAGGGGGCATGTACGAGCAGTACTTC. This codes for CASSYWAGGMYEQYF.

The CDR3, as DNA: TGTGCCAGCAGTTACCGACAGAACACCGGGGAGCTGTTTTTT. Protein sequence: CASSYRQNTGELFF. This sequence joins TRBV6-6 and TRBJ2-2, with D unresolved. CDR1 and CDR2 from the germline V gene are MNHNY and SVGAGI (reference sequence). CDR3 length: 14 amino acids. Trimming took off 2 bases at V and 1 base at J, with 5 bases between the two ends.

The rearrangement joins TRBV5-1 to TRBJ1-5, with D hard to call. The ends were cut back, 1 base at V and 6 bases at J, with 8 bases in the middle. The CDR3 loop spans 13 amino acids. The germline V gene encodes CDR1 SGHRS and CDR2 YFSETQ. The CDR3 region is CASSLRTGQPQHF. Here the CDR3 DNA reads TGCGCCAGCAGCTTGAGAACGGGTCAGCCCCAGCATTTT.

The CDR3 region has the DNA TGCGCCAGCAGTAGCCGGGACAGCCAACAAGAGACCCAGTACTTC. It yields the protein CASSSRDSQQETQYF. This chain uses TRBV10-1 with TRBJ2-5; the match to TRBD1 covers 7 bases. After removal of 5 bases from V and 2 bases from J, the junction contained 8 bases not matched to a gene. This CDR3 is built from 15 residues. Germline V lookup: CDR1 WNHNN, CDR2 SYGVQD (reference sequence).

CDR3 coding DNA: TGTGCCTGGAGAAGAACCGGGACAGGGGGTGCGCAGTACTTC. Residues: CAWRRTGTGGAQYF. The rearrangement joins TRBV30 to TRBJ2-7, with 11 bases matching TRBD1. V dropped 3 bases and J dropped 9; count of bases not matched to a gene: 10. The CDR3 is 14 amino acids. CDR1 is GTSNPN and CDR2 is SVGIG in the germline V gene (reference sequence).